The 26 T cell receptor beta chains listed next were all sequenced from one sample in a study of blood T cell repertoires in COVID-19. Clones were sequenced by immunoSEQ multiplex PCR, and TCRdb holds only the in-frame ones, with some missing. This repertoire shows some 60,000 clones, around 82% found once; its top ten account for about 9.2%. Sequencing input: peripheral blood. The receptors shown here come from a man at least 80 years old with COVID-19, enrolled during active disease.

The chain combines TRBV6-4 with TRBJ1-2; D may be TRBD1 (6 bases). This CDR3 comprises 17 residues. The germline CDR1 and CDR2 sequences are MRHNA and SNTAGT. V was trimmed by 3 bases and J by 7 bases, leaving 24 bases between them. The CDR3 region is CASSEMGLTGGLSGYTF. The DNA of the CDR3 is TGTGCCAGCAGTGAAATGGGTTTGACAGGAGGACTCTCTGGCTACACCTTC.

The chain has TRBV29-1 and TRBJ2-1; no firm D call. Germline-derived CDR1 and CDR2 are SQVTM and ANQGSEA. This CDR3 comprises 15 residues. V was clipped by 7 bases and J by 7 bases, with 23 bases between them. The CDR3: CSGSHQIEPGNEQFF. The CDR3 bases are TGCAGCGGGTCTCACCAAATCGAGCCCGGGAATGAGCAGTTCTTC.

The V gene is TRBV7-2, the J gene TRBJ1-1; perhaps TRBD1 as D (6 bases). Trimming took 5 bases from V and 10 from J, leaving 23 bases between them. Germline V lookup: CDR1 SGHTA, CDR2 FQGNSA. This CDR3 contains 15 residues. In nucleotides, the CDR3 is TGTGCCAGCAGCCTTAGTTGGACAGTCCAAAGTGGAGCTTTCTTT. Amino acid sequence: CASSLSWTVQSGAFF.

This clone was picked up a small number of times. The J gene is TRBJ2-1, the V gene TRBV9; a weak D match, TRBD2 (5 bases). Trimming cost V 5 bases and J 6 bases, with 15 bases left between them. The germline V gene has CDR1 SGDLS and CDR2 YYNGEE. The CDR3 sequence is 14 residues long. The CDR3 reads CASSAGLPGNEQFF. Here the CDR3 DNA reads TGTGCCAGCAGTGCCGGACTCCCCGGCAATGAGCAGTTCTTC.

CDR3 sequence reads: CASSHDSTRNQPQHF. The CDR3 DNA reads TGCGCCAGCAGCCACGACAGCACCCGCAATCAGCCCCAGCATTTT. V is TRBV4-1 and J is TRBJ1-5, with a possible D match to TRBD1 (5 bases). This CDR3 is 15 amino acids long. Trimming removed 3 bases from V and 2 bases from J, with 11 bases in between. Germline loops: CDR1 MGHRA, CDR2 YSYEKL.

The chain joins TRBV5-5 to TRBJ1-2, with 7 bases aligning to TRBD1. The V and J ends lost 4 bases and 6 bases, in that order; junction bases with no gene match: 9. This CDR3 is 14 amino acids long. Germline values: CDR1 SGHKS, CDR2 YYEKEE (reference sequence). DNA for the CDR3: TGTGCCAGCAGCCCGGACAGGACGAGGGATGGCTACACCTTC. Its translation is CASSPDRTRDGYTF.

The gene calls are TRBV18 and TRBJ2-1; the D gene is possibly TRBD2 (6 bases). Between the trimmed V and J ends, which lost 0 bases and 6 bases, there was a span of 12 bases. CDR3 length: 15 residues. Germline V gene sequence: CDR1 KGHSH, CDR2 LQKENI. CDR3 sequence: CASSPPTGGGNEQFF. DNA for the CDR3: TGTGCCAGCTCACCACCGACCGGGGGAGGCAATGAGCAGTTCTTC.

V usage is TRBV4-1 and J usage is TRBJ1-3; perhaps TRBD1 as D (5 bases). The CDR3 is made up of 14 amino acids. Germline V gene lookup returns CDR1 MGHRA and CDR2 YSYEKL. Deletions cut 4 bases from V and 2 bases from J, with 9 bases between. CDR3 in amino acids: CASSPGGAGNTIYF. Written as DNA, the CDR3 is TGCGCCAGCAGCCCCGGGGGGGCTGGAAACACCATATATTTT.

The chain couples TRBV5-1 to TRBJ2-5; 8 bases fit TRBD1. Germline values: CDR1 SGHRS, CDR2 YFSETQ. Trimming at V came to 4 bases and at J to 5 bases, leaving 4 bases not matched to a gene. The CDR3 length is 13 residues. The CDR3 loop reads CASSNGQGETQYF. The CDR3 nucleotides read TGCGCCAGCAGCAATGGACAGGGTGAGACCCAGTACTTC. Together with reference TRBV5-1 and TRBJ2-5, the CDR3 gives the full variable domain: KAGVTQTPRYLIKTRGQQVTLSCSPISGHRSVSWYQQTPGQGLQFLFEYFSETQRNKGNFPGRFSGRQFSNSRSEMNVSTLELGDSALYLCASSNGQGETQYFGPGTRLLVL.

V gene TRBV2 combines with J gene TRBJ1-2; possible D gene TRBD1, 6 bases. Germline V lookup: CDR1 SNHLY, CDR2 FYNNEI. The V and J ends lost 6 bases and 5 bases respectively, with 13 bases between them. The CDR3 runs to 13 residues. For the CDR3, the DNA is TGTGCCAGCAGGGGGGCGGGTGGTTATGGCTACACCTTC. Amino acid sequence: CASRGAGGYGYTF.

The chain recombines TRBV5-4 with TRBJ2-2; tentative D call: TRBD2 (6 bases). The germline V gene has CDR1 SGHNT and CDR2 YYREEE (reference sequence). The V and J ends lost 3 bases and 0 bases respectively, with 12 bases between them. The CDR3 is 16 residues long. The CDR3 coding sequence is TGTGCCAGCAGCTCCCCCGGGGACTCGAACACCGGGGAGCTGTTTTTT. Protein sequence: CASSSPGDSNTGELFF.

The CDR3 DNA reads TGTGCCAGCAGCCGCGATCGGGACAGGGTACGCGAGCAGTACTTC. This sequence encodes CASSRDRDRVREQYF. The chain combines TRBV9 with TRBJ2-7, with 9 bases aligning to TRBD1. This CDR3 region has 15 residues. Germline V gene sequence: CDR1 SGDLS, CDR2 YYNGEE. Trimming cost V 4 bases and J 6 bases; bases outside gene matches: 11.

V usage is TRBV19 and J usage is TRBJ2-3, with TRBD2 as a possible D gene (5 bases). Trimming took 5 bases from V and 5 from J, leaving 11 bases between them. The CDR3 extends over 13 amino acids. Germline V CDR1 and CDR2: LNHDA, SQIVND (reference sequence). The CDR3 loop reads CASSQDRGDTQYF. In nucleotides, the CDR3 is TGTGCCAGTAGTCAAGACCGGGGAGATACGCAGTATTTT.

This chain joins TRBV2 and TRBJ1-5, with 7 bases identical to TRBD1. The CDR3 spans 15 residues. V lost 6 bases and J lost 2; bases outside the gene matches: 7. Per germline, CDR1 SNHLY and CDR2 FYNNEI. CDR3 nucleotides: TGTGCCAGCAGACCTGTTACAGGGGGCAATCAGCCCCAGCATTTT. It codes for CASRPVTGGNQPQHF.

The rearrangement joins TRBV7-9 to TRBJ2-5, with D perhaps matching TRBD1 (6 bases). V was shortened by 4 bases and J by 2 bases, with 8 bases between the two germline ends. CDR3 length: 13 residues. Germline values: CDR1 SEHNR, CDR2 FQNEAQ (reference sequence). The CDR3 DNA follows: TGTGCCAGCAGCTCAGGGGTTCAAGAGACCCAGTACTTC. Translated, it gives CASSSGVQETQYF.

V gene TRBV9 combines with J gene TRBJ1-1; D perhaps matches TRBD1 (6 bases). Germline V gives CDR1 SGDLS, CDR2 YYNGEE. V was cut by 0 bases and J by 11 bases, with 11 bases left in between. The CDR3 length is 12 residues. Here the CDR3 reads CASSVAGRGAFF. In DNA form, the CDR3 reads TGTGCCAGCAGCGTAGCCGGCAGGGGCGCTTTCTTT.

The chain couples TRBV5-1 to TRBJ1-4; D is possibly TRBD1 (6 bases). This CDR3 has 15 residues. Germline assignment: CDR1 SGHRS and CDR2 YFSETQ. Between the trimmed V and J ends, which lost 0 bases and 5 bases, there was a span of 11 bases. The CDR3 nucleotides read TGCGCCAGCAGCTTGGAGGGGGAGCGGAATGAAAAACTGTTTTTT. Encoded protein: CASSLEGERNEKLFF. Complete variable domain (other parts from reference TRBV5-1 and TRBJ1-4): KAGVTQTPRYLIKTRGQQVTLSCSPISGHRSVSWYQQTPGQGLQFLFEYFSETQRNKGNFPGRFSGRQFSNSRSEMNVSTLELGDSALYLCASSLEGERNEKLFFGSGTQLSVL.

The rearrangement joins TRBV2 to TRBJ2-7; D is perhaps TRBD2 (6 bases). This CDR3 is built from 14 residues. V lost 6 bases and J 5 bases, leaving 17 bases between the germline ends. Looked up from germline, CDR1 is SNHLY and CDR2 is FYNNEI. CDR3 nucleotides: TGTGCCAGCAGGGAGGGTAGGATAACCCACGAGCAGTACTTC. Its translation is CASREGRITHEQYF.

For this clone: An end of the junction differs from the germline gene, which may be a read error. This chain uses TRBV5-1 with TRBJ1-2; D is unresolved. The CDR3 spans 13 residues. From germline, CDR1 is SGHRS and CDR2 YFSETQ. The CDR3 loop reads CASSLEGGGGSGF. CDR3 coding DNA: TGCGCCAGCAGCTTGGAAGGCGGCGGCGGCTCGGGCTTC.

Here the CDR3 reads CASSPAPGTGELFF. CDR3 DNA sequence: TGTGCCAGCTCACCTGCTCCGGGCACCGGGGAGCTGTTTTTT. The chain uses TRBV18 and TRBJ2-2; D remains unclear. The V end was cut by 3 bases, the J end by 4 bases, with 9 bases between. Germline CDR1 is KGHSH and CDR2 is LQKENI. The CDR3 length is 14 residues.

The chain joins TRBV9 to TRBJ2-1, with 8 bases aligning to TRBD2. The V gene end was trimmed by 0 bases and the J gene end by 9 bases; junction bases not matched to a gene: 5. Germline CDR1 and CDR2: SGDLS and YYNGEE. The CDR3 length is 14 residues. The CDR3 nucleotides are TGTGCCAGCAGCGTAGGGGGGACTAGGGGTGAGCAGTTCTTC. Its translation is CASSVGGTRGEQFF.

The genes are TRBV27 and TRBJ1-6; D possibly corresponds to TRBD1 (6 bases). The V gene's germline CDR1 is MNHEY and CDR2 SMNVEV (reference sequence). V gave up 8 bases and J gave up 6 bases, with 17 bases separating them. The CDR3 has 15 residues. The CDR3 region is CASSGGGAGNSPLHF. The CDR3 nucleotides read TGTGCCAGCTCGGGTGGGGGGGCAGGTAATTCACCCCTCCACTTT.

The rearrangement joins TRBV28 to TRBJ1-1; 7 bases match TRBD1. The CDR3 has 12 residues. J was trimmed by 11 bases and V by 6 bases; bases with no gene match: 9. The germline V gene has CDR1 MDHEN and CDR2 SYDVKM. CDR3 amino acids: CASSSRQGKAFF. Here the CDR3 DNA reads TGTGCCAGCAGCTCTCGACAGGGTAAGGCTTTCTTT.

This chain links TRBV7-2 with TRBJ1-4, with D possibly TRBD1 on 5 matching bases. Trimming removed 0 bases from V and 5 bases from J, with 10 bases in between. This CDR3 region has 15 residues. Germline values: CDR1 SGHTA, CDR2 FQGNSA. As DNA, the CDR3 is TGTGCCAGCAGCTTAGCCTCCGGGGGGAATGAAAAACTGTTTTTT. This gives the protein CASSLASGGNEKLFF.

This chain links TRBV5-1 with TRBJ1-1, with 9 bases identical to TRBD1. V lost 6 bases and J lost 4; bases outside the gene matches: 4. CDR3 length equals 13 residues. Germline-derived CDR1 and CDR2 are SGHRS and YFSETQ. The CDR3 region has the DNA TGCGCCAGCACACCACAGGGGGCCACTGAAGCTTTCTTT. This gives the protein CASTPQGATEAFF.

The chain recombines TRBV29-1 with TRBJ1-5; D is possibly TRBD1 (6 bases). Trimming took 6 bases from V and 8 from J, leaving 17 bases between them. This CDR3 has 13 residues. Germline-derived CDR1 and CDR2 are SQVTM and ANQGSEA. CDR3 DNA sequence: TGCAGCGTATCAGCGGACAGCTTGGAGCCCCAGCATTTT. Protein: CSVSADSLEPQHF.